The rows below give T cell receptor beta chains drawn from one sample of a study of persistence of HIV-infected CD4 T cells. These receptors' targets are unknown. TCRdb's copy holds only in-frame clones and misses some; the assay was immunoSEQ multiplex PCR. The repertoire includes under 15,000 clones, over 60% of them detected once, and about a sixth sits in the top ten. Sequenced material: CD4+ T cells sorted from PBMCs after approximately 20-hour stimulation, taken from a patient who received antiretroviral therapy. The receptors originated from an adult man with HIV who was CMV-seropositive. CDR3s include the opening cysteine and the closing phenylalanine or tryptophan. A D gene is named only where the DNA matches it firmly. Some rows mark clone size as missing; the rest say once, few, many or name a class of expanded clone.

V: TRBV19; D: -; size: -; J: TRBJ1-5; CDR3: CASRLRGLQPQHF; DNA: TGTGCCAGTAGGCTTCGCGGATTACAGCCCCAGCATTTT
V: TRBV6-5; D: -; size: -; J: TRBJ2-1; CDR3: CASSTLERRYEQFF; DNA: TGTGCCAGCAGTACGTTGGAACGCCGGTATGAGCAGTTCTTC
V: TRBV5-5; D: TRBD1; size: -; J: TRBJ1-2; CDR3: CASSLADRGVYGYTF; DNA: TGTGCCAGCAGCTTGGCCGACAGGGGGGTCTATGGCTACACCTTC
V: TRBV7-6; D: TRBD2; size: -; J: TRBJ2-3; CDR3: CASFRTSGGAGTDTQYF; DNA: TGTGCCAGCTTCCGGACTAGCGGGGGGGCGGGCACAGATACGCAGTATTTT
V: TRBV15; D: -; size: -; J: TRBJ1-5; CDR3: CATSRDGQPQHF; DNA: TGTGCCACCAGCAGAGATGGTCAGCCCCAGCATTTT
V: TRBV23-1; D: TRBD2; size: once; J: TRBJ2-7; CDR3: CASSHWSGGVAYEQYF; DNA: TGCGCCAGCAGTCACTGGAGCGGGGGGGTCGCCTACGAGCAGTACTTC
V: TRBV5-1; D: -; size: -; J: TRBJ2-7; CDR3: CASSSTGQSTYEQYF; DNA: TGCGCCAGCAGCTCAACCGGACAGAGCACCTACGAGCAGTACTTC
V: TRBV7-8; D: -; size: -; J: TRBJ1-5; CDR3: CASSLMGAQSRGPQHF; DNA: TGTGCCAGCAGCTTAATGGGTGCTCAATCACGCGGACCCCAGCATTTT
V: TRBV7-8; D: -; size: once; J: TRBJ2-2; CDR3: CASSSNTPGNTGELFF; DNA: TGTGCCAGCAGCTCCAATACCCCAGGGAACACCGGGGAGCTGTTTTTT
V: TRBV4-2; D: -; size: -; J: TRBJ2-1; CDR3: CASSQLRINEQFF; DNA: TGTGCCAGCAGCCAACTGCGTATAAATGAGCAGTTCTTC
V: TRBV28; D: TRBD1; size: -; J: TRBJ1-6; CDR3: CASSPRDRLPYNSPLHF; DNA: TGTGCCAGCAGCCCTCGGGACAGACTCCCCTATAATTCACCCCTCCACTTT
V: TRBV7-3; D: -; size: -; J: TRBJ2-1; CDR3: CASSLLGGHSNEQFF; DNA: TGTGCCAGCAGCTTACTGGGGGGCCATTCCAATGAGCAGTTCTTC
V: TRBV2; D: -; size: -; J: TRBJ2-3; CDR3: CASLLGRDTQYF; DNA: TGTGCCAGCCTTCTTGGGAGAGATACGCAGTATTTT
V: TRBV20-1; D: TRBD1; size: -; J: TRBJ2-7; CDR3: CSASRGQGISYEQYF; DNA: TGCAGTGCTAGTAGGGGGCAGGGAATATCATACGAGCAGTACTTC
V: TRBV5-8; D: TRBD2; size: -; J: TRBJ2-7; CDR3: CASSLERGYEQYF; DNA: TGTGCCAGCAGCTTGGAGCGGGGCTACGAGCAGTACTTC
V: TRBV7-9; D: TRBD1; size: -; J: TRBJ2-2; CDR3: CASSLGLTGGSGELFF; DNA: TGTGCCAGCAGCTTGGGCCTAACAGGGGGCTCCGGGGAGCTGTTTTTT
V: TRBV6-5; D: -; size: -; J: TRBJ1-2; CDR3: CASRKLYGYTF; DNA: TGTGCCAGCAGGAAACTCTATGGCTACACCTTC
V: TRBV7-6; D: -; size: once; J: TRBJ2-2; CDR3: CASSLTSILAGELFF; DNA: TGTGCCAGCAGCCTAACTAGTATTCTCGCCGGGGAGCTGTTTTTT
V: TRBV24-1; D: TRBD1; size: -; J: TRBJ1-1; CDR3: CATSDRDRVEAFF; DNA: TGTGCCACCAGTGATCGGGACAGAGTTGAAGCTTTCTTT
V: TRBV23-1; D: -; size: -; J: TRBJ2-7; CDR3: CASSQSVGWVYEQYF; DNA: TGCGCCAGCAGTCAATCAGTAGGGTGGGTCTACGAGCAGTACTTC
V: TRBV28; D: TRBD1; size: once; J: TRBJ2-5; CDR3: CASSSTQGQETQYF; DNA: TGTGCCAGCAGTTCAACACAGGGGCAAGAGACCCAGTACTTC
V: TRBV19; D: -; size: -; J: TRBJ1-2; CDR3: CASSTSGYGYTF; DNA: TGTGCCAGTAGTACATCAGGGTACGGCTACACCTTC
V: TRBV6-5; D: TRBD2; size: -; J: TRBJ2-7; CDR3: CASSYWGLAGAYEQYF; DNA: TGTGCCAGCAGTTACTGGGGGCTAGCGGGGGCCTACGAGCAGTACTTC
V: TRBV5-6; D: -; size: -; J: TRBJ1-1; CDR3: CASSLVQMNTEAFF; DNA: TGTGCCAGCAGCTTGGTACAAATGAACACTGAAGCTTTCTTT
V: TRBV5-1; D: TRBD1; size: -; J: TRBJ1-1; CDR3: CASSPRDREIRYTEAFF; DNA: TGCGCCAGCAGCCCCCGGGACAGGGAAATTCGGTACACTGAAGCTTTCTTT